A selection of T cell receptor beta chains follows, all from one sample in a study of radiation and T cells in renal cell carcinoma. Assay: immunoSEQ multiplex PCR; the TCRdb copy retains only in-frame clones and omits some. The data show about 150,000 clones, with approximately 88% seen just once and over 10% held by the top ten. The source material was blood, sampled from a patient whose treatment included radiotherapy and nephrectomy. The receptor set was obtained from a woman aged 45-65 years with renal cell carcinoma. CDR3s include the opening cysteine and the closing phenylalanine or tryptophan. Each record gives: J gene, V gene, CDR3 length, CDR3 protein.

J gene: TRBJ2-1
V gene: TRBV27
CDR3 length: 16
CDR3 protein: CASSRLDTSHYNEQFF

J gene: TRBJ1-5
V gene: TRBV6-1
CDR3 length: 13
CDR3 protein: CASRRYSNQPQHF

J gene: TRBJ2-2
V gene: TRBV28
CDR3 length: 12
CDR3 protein: CASSLMGGELFF

J gene: TRBJ1-2
V gene: TRBV7-3
CDR3 length: 13
CDR3 protein: CASSKGQGYGYTF

J gene: TRBJ1-3
V gene: TRBV6-5
CDR3 length: 14
CDR3 protein: CASRRHDSGNTIYF

J gene: TRBJ2-1
V gene: TRBV5-1
CDR3 length: 15
CDR3 protein: CASSRDASSYNEQFF

J gene: TRBJ1-4
V gene: TRBV7-9
CDR3 length: 15
CDR3 protein: CASSTGSATNEKLFF

J gene: TRBJ1-4
V gene: TRBV4-3
CDR3 length: 20
CDR3 protein: CASSPTRNRDFGITDEKLFF

J gene: TRBJ2-7
V gene: TRBV6-1
CDR3 length: 14
CDR3 protein: CASSQDRGAYEQYF

J gene: TRBJ1-3
V gene: TRBV28
CDR3 length: 15
CDR3 protein: CASSFSWNIGNTIYF

J gene: TRBJ2-7
V gene: TRBV29-1
CDR3 length: 11
CDR3 protein: CSVRTGGEQYF

J gene: TRBJ2-1
V gene: TRBV27
CDR3 length: 13
CDR3 protein: CASSPGTPNEQFF

J gene: TRBJ1-2
V gene: TRBV13
CDR3 length: 14
CDR3 protein: CASSPSGGGDGYTF

J gene: TRBJ2-5
V gene: TRBV18
CDR3 length: 17
CDR3 protein: CASSPPGAGQVKETQYF

J gene: TRBJ1-6
V gene: TRBV25-1
CDR3 length: 15
CDR3 protein: CASATRGQYNSPLHF

J gene: TRBJ1-5
V gene: TRBV5-1
CDR3 length: 19
CDR3 protein: CASSPGQGAGIGSNQPQHF

J gene: TRBJ2-6
V gene: TRBV25-1
CDR3 length: 17
CDR3 protein: CASSELGTTTGANVLTF

J gene: TRBJ2-7
V gene: TRBV6-6
CDR3 length: 16
CDR3 protein: CASSYGGGQGAVEQYF

J gene: TRBJ2-7
V gene: TRBV6-5
CDR3 length: 15
CDR3 protein: CASSQPAGGSYEQYF

J gene: TRBJ1-2
V gene: TRBV5-4
CDR3 length: 17
CDR3 protein: CASSFSPKQRSNYGYTF

J gene: TRBJ2-1
V gene: TRBV5-1
CDR3 length: 17
CDR3 protein: CASSFRSSGGTYNEQFF

J gene: TRBJ1-4
V gene: TRBV10-3
CDR3 length: 13
CDR3 protein: CAISERTNEKLFF

J gene: TRBJ1-2
V gene: TRBV7-2
CDR3 length: 12
CDR3 protein: CASSLAGDGYTF

J gene: TRBJ2-7
V gene: TRBV6-1
CDR3 length: 12
CDR3 protein: CASRGSSYEQYF

J gene: TRBJ2-7
V gene: TRBV15
CDR3 length: 14
CDR3 protein: CATSRRTGTYEQYF

J gene: TRBJ1-4
V gene: TRBV7-9
CDR3 length: 15
CDR3 protein: CASSTADRGPEKLFF